This T cell receptor beta chain was recorded in a study of cytomegalovirus exposure and HLA in healthy donors. V was trimmed by 5 bases and J by 1 base, leaving 16 bases between them. This CDR3 contains 16 residues. CDR1 SGHVS and CDR2 FQNEAQ come from the germline V gene. The PCR ran on 60 Vbeta and 13 Jbeta primers. Sequencing used immunoSEQ multiplex PCR; TCRdb keeps in-frame clones, though not all of them. This table has about 130,000 clones, 75% to 90% appearing once. J is TRBJ2-3 and V is TRBV7-8, with a tentative D call TRBD2 (5 bases). The source material was PBMCs. This sequence was found in a male donor in good health and CMV-seronegative. The CDR3 DNA reads as TGTGCCAGCAGCGTAGTGGAGGATTACCGCACAGATACGCAGTATTTT. Amino acid sequence: CASSVVEDYRTDTQYF.